Shown below are 23 T cell receptor beta chains from a single sample sequenced in a study of cytomegalovirus exposure and HLA in healthy donors. The PCR used 60 Vbeta and 13 Jbeta primers. Measured with immunoSEQ multiplex PCR; TCRdb has only the in-frame clones, and not every one. The sample carries more than 130,000 clones, around 80% recorded once. Input material: PBMCs. Receptor source: a man in his forties or fifties in good health and CMV-seropositive.

The chain uses TRBV28 and TRBJ1-1, with 8 bases aligning to TRBD1. After removal of 5 bases from V and 0 bases from J, the junction contained 14 bases not matched to a gene. This CDR3 region has 18 residues. Per germline, CDR1 MDHEN and CDR2 SYDVKM. CDR3 in DNA: TGTGCCAGCAGTCGATTAACAGGGGGGAGCTTCTTGAACACTGAAGCTTTCTTT. This sequence encodes CASSRLTGGSFLNTEAFF.

This clone has more than one count but fewer than ten. The chain recombines TRBV15 with TRBJ2-7, with 9 nucleotides matching TRBD2. Germline loops: CDR1 LNHNV, CDR2 YYDKDF (reference sequence). The CDR3 runs to 13 residues. J gave up 7 bases and V 5 bases, and 6 bases lay outside the gene matches. The CDR3: CATSRIAGEEQYF. The CDR3 nucleotides read TGTGCCACCAGCCGGATAGCGGGAGAGGAGCAGTACTTC.

This chain joins TRBV4-2 and TRBJ2-7; 9 nucleotides agree with TRBD1. Germline V gene lookup returns CDR1 LGHNA and CDR2 YNFKEQ. The CDR3 contains 15 residues. V lost 3 bases, J lost 1 base, and 4 bases stayed unmatched. For the CDR3, the DNA is TGTGCCAGCAGCCAGATCGGGACAGGGTCCTACGAGCAGTACTTC. Translating it yields CASSQIGTGSYEQYF.

The chain couples TRBV27 to TRBJ1-2; D is perhaps TRBD1 (6 bases). This CDR3 is 15 amino acids long. Trimming took 4 bases from V and 4 from J, leaving 16 bases between them. Germline CDR1 MNHEY, CDR2 SMNVEV (reference sequence). The CDR3 DNA reads as TGTGCCAGCAGTTCCCTTTCAGGGGTTACCTATGGCTACACCTTC. Protein: CASSSLSGVTYGYTF.

This chain connects TRBV5-1 to TRBJ2-6; D ambiguous. This CDR3 comprises 14 residues. Germline V gene data show CDR1 as SGHRS and CDR2 as YFSETQ. Trimming cost V 7 bases and J 0 bases, with 8 bases left between them. The CDR3 coding sequence is TGCGCCAGCCTATCCGTCTCTGGGGCCAACGTCCTGACTTTC. Encoded protein: CASLSVSGANVLTF.

The chain couples TRBV28 to TRBJ1-5; D call uncertain. This CDR3 is 14 amino acids long. V lost 5 bases and J lost 2, with 10 bases in between. The germline V gene has CDR1 MDHEN and CDR2 SYDVKM. The chain's CDR3 is CASSQFTGNQPQHF. Written as DNA, the CDR3 is TGTGCCAGCAGTCAGTTCACAGGCAATCAGCCCCAGCATTTT.

This clone was seen a single time. The genes are TRBV29-1 and TRBJ2-5; 9 bases match TRBD2. TRBJ2-7 explains the end of the DNA better; the J call may be wrong. Germline V gene sequence: CDR1 SQVTM, CDR2 ANQGSEA. This CDR3 is built from 12 residues. CDR3 residues: CSVASGAYEQYF. The DNA of the CDR3 is TGCAGCGTTGCTAGCGGGGCCTACGAGCAGTACTTC.

CDR3 region: CASSPGLAGGVGDYGYTF. The CDR3 DNA sequence: TGTGCCAGCTCACCCGGGTTGGCAGGGGGCGTTGGAGACTATGGCTACACCTTC. This rearrangement joins TRBV18 to TRBJ1-2; 8 bases agree with TRBD1. The germline V gene has CDR1 KGHSH and CDR2 LQKENI. The CDR3 covers 18 residues. The junction had 15 bases not matched to a gene; V was cut back by 3 bases and J by 3 bases.

This chain joins TRBV10-3 and TRBJ1-6, with D maybe TRBD1 (5 bases). Germline CDR1 ENHRY, CDR2 SYGVKD. Trimming took off 3 bases at V and 6 bases at J, with 12 bases between the two ends. CDR3 size: 15 residues. The CDR3 reads CAISDQGGINSPLHF. CDR3 coding DNA: TGTGCCATCAGTGACCAGGGCGGAATTAATTCACCCCTCCACTTT.

The V and J genes are TRBV29-1 and TRBJ1-4; 7 bases line up with TRBD1. V lost 8 bases, J lost 0 bases, and 6 bases stayed unmatched. The CDR3 totals 14 residues. Germline loops: CDR1 SQVTM, CDR2 ANQGSEA. The CDR3 DNA follows: TGCAGCACGACAGGGAATTCAACTAATGAAAAACTGTTTTTT. It translates to CSTTGNSTNEKLFF.

The sample holds a few counts of this clone. Within the sample, other DNA sequences also encode this same CDR3. The chain links TRBV2 to TRBJ1-2; the match to TRBD1 covers 8 bases. The J segment lost 4 bases and the V segment lost 4 bases, leaving 2 bases of the junction unmatched. The CDR3 extends over 13 amino acids. Germline CDR1 and CDR2: SNHLY and FYNNEI. CDR3 nucleotide sequence: TGTGCCAGCAGTGGACAGGGGAGCTATGGCTACACCTTC. This gives the protein CASSGQGSYGYTF.

The chain carries TRBV18 and TRBJ2-7; no clear D gene. Deletions cut 5 bases from V and 4 bases from J, with 9 bases between. This CDR3 is 12 amino acids long. Germline lookup yields CDR1 KGHSH and CDR2 LQKENI. This chain's CDR3 is CASSTDIYEQYF. The DNA for the CDR3 is TGTGCCAGCTCAACCGACATTTACGAGCAGTACTTC.

This chain connects TRBV5-1 to TRBJ2-1; a weak D match, TRBD1 (6 bases). This CDR3 has 14 residues. Trimming pared 5 bases from V and 6 bases from J, leaving 15 bases between. Germline values: CDR1 SGHRS, CDR2 YFSETQ. The CDR3: CASRRPGTSNEQFF. CDR3 sequence (DNA): TGCGCCAGCAGACGCCCCGGGACAAGCAATGAGCAGTTCTTC.

V gene TRBV9 combines with J gene TRBJ2-1; 11 bases fit TRBD2. This CDR3 region has 15 residues. Germline CDR1 reads SGDLS; CDR2 reads YYNGEE. The V and J ends lost 4 bases and 5 bases, in that order; junction bases with no gene match: 5. CDR3 DNA sequence: TGTGCCAGCAGCCCTAGACTAGCGGGGAACAATGAGCAGTTCTTC. Protein sequence: CASSPRLAGNNEQFF.

This clone has just one count. This chain links TRBV4-1 with TRBJ2-1; 7 bases match TRBD2. Per germline, CDR1 MGHRA and CDR2 YSYEKL. J was trimmed by 2 bases and V by 0 bases; bases with no gene match: 4. The CDR3 length is 16 residues. The CDR3 sequence: CASSQDRDYPYNEQFF. In nucleotides, the CDR3 is TGCGCCAGCAGCCAAGACCGGGACTATCCCTACAATGAGCAGTTCTTC.

This clone appeared once. V and J are TRBV9 and TRBJ2-7; a possible D gene is TRBD1 (6 bases). The V end was cut by 4 bases, the J end by 2 bases, with 16 bases between. The germline CDR1 and CDR2 sequences are SGDLS and YYNGEE. The CDR3 spans 15 residues. This CDR3 is CASSIGTGMTYEQYF. The CDR3 coding sequence is TGTGCCAGCAGCATAGGAACAGGGATGACCTACGAGCAGTACTTC.

The rearrangement joins TRBV2 to TRBJ2-2; TRBD1 matches at 10 bases. The CDR3 has 16 amino acids. Germline V gene lookup returns CDR1 SNHLY and CDR2 FYNNEI. V trimming: 4 bases; J trimming: 6 bases; junction bases outside the gene matches: 8. This CDR3 reads CASSGRQGARAGELFF. The CDR3 DNA reads as TGTGCCAGCAGTGGTCGACAGGGGGCGCGTGCCGGGGAGCTGTTTTTT.

This sequence joins TRBV11-2 and TRBJ2-7; D is perhaps TRBD2 (7 bases). This CDR3 comprises 16 residues. CDR1 is SGHAT, CDR2 FQNNGV, per germline. The V end lost 0 bases, the J end lost 3 bases, and 15 bases lay between the germline ends. The CDR3, as DNA: TGTGCCAGCAGCTTAGATCATGGGGGGGGGCTCTACGAGCAGTACTTC. This translates into CASSLDHGGGLYEQYF.

The chain employs TRBV2 and TRBJ2-2, with 8 bases matching TRBD1. The CDR3 runs to 16 residues. V lost 5 bases to trimming and J lost 0 bases; unmatched junction nucleotides: 5. CDR1 is SNHLY, CDR2 FYNNEI, per germline. CDR3 region: CASSRQGPSNTGELFF. Written as DNA, the CDR3 is TGTGCCAGCAGTCGACAGGGGCCCTCGAACACCGGGGAGCTGTTTTTT. The full variable domain, with the rest looked up from reference TRBV2 and TRBJ2-2, is EPEVTQTPSHQVTQMGQEVILRCVPISNHLYFYWYRQILGQKVEFLVSFYNNEISEKSEIFDDQFSVERPDGSNFTLKIRSTKLEDSAMYFCASSRQGPSNTGELFFGEGSRLTVL.

The rearrangement links TRBV15 to TRBJ2-3; 11 nucleotides line up with TRBD2. The trim removed 1 base at V and 5 bases at J, leaving 5 bases unmatched. Germline V gene lookup returns CDR1 LNHNV and CDR2 YYDKDF (reference sequence). There are 16 residues in the CDR3. CDR3 sequence (DNA): TGTGCCACCAGCAGAGTGGGTACTAGCGGGAGAGATACGCAGTATTTT. Its protein product is CATSRVGTSGRDTQYF.

The chain couples TRBV7-9 to TRBJ2-7; D may be TRBD1 (6 bases). The CDR3 has 14 residues. V was pared by 4 bases and J by 6 bases, with 16 bases between. Germline lookup yields CDR1 SEHNR and CDR2 FQNEAQ (reference sequence). CDR3 DNA: TGTGCCAGCAGCTCGGGACAAACCCTAGGCGAGCAGTACTTC. Amino acids: CASSSGQTLGEQYF.

This chain links TRBV14 with TRBJ2-1, with 12 bases identical to TRBD2. The germline V gene has CDR1 SGHDN and CDR2 FVKESK. This CDR3 is built from 15 residues. V was pared by 5 bases and J by 10 bases, with 9 bases of the junction left unmatched. In DNA, the CDR3 is TGTGCCAGCAGCTCCCTAGCGGGAGGGCCGGGGGAGCAGTTCTTC. Residues: CASSSLAGGPGEQFF.

This clone has more than one count but fewer than ten. This sequence joins TRBV4-1 and TRBJ2-5; D might be TRBD2 (6 bases). Germline CDR1 MGHRA, CDR2 YSYEKL. V lost 4 bases to trimming and J lost 5 bases, with 14 bases between them. The length of the CDR3 is 14 residues. The CDR3 loop reads CASSRREGSETQYF. The CDR3 DNA follows: TGCGCCAGCAGCCGGAGGGAAGGGTCGGAGACCCAGTACTTC.